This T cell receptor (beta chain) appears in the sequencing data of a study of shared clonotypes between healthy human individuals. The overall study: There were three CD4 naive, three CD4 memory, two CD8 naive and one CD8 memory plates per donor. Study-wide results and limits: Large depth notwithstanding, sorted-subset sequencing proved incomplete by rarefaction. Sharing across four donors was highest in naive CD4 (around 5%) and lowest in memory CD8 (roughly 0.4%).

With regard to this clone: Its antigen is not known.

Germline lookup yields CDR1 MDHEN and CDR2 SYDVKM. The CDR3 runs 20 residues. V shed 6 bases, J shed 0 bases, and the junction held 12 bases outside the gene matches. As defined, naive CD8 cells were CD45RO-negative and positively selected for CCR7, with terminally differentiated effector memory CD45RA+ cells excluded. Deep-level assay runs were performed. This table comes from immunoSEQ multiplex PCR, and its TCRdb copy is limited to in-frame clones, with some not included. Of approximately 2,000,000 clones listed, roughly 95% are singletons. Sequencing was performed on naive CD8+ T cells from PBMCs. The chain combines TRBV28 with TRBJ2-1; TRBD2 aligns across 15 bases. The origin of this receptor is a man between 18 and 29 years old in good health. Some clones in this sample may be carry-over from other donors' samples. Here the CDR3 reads CASSTGLAGGPFVSYNEQFF. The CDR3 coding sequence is TGTGCCAGCAGCACAGGACTAGCGGGAGGGCCTTTCGTCTCCTACAATGAGCAGTTCTTC.